Reported below is one T cell receptor beta chain. TCRdb processed the 5' RACE reads anew with MiXCR; each CDR3 protein has one entry. The sample comprises 400,000 or so distinct CDR3 sequences, around 20% of which are singletons, and roughly 8.4% rests with the top ten. The data are from a study of T-cell memory formation after mild COVID-19. The CDR3 spans 16 residues. V lost 5 bases, J lost 0 bases, and 9 bases stayed unmatched. Germline CDR1 is SGHRS and CDR2 is YFSETQ. The sequencing sample was made of PBMCs or a T cell subset sorted from them (not recorded which). The genes are TRBV5-1 and TRBJ2-3; 7 nucleotides agree with TRBD2. The sequence derives from an adult woman who had mild COVID-19 (a few samples of this study predate the infection). Cell type and time point are not known. CDR3 nucleotides: TGCGCCAGCAGACTGAGGCCTAGCGGCAGCACAGATACGCAGTATTTT. It yields the protein CASRLRPSGSTDTQYF.